Each of the 12 T cell receptor beta chains below was sequenced from the same sample in a study of technical replicates of blood from a few donors. The assay was immunoSEQ multiplex PCR, and TCRdb's table has in-frame clones only and misses some. The sample contains 60,000 to 90,000 clones, roughly 96% of which appear only once. Specimen: T cells isolated from PBMCs. Source of these receptors: a human donor in good health.

The chain employs TRBV19 and TRBJ1-5, with 10 bases aligning to TRBD1. V shed 4 bases and J 1 base; nucleotides not matched to a gene: 10. The CDR3 covers 18 residues. CDR1 is LNHDA and CDR2 is SQIVND in the germline V gene (reference sequence). The CDR3 here is CASSTPGQGILSNQPQHF. DNA for the CDR3: TGTGCCAGTAGTACCCCGGGACAGGGGATTTTGAGCAATCAGCCCCAGCATTTT. Together with reference TRBV19 and TRBJ1-5, the CDR3 gives the full variable domain: DGGITQSPKYLFRKEGQNVTLSCEQNLNHDAMYWYRQDPGQGLRLIYYSQIVNDFQKGDIAEGYSVSREKKESFPLTVTSAQKNPTAFYLCASSTPGQGILSNQPQHFGDGTRLSIL.

The chain uses TRBV10-3 and TRBJ1-2; 8 bases are a match to TRBD1. The V gene end was trimmed by 2 bases and the J gene end by 0 bases; junction bases not matched to a gene: 2. CDR1 ENHRY and CDR2 SYGVKD come from the germline V gene. The CDR3 contains 15 residues. CDR3 residues: CAISEQGAANYGYTF. The CDR3 DNA follows: TGTGCCATCAGTGAGCAGGGGGCAGCTAACTATGGCTACACCTTC.

This clone was seen just once. This chain joins TRBV6-5 and TRBJ2-4; 7 positions agree with TRBD1. The CDR3 extends over 14 amino acids. Germline CDR1 is MNHEY and CDR2 is SVGAGI. V dropped 4 bases and J dropped 6; count of bases not matched to a gene: 6. The CDR3: CASSSLGGRNIQYF. In DNA, the CDR3 is TGTGCCAGCAGTTCCCTAGGGGGCCGAAACATTCAGTACTTC.

The chain links TRBV12-5 to TRBJ1-2, with D perhaps TRBD1 (5 bases). The CDR3 sequence is 13 residues long. V gave up 7 bases and J gave up 7 bases, with 16 bases separating them. From germline, CDR1 is LGHNT and CDR2 FRNRAP. The CDR3 DNA follows: TGTGCTAGTGTTCCGGGACTTTTTTCTGGCTACACCTTC. Translating it yields CASVPGLFSGYTF.

This clone was detected only once. V and J are TRBV27 and TRBJ2-1; TRBD1 matches 8 bases. In germline, CDR1 is MNHEY, CDR2 SMNVEV (reference sequence). This CDR3 comprises 14 residues. The V segment lost 5 bases and the J segment 6 bases; nucleotides outside the gene matches: 6. The CDR3 nucleotides read TGTGCCAGCAGTACGACGACAGGGGCCAATGAGCAGTTCTTC. Its translation: CASSTTTGANEQFF.

This clone was seen a single time. V and J are TRBV5-6 and TRBJ1-5, with 11 bases matching TRBD1. V was pared by 0 bases and J by 10 bases, with 6 bases of the junction left unmatched. Per the germline V gene, CDR1 is SGHDT and CDR2 is YYEEEE. The CDR3 is 15 residues long. The CDR3 reads CASSLGDRGFGPQHF. In DNA form, the CDR3 reads TGTGCCAGCAGCTTGGGGGACAGGGGGTTTGGCCCCCAGCATTTT.

The sample holds one count of this clone. The gene calls are TRBV7-7 and TRBJ1-4; maybe TRBD1 (6 bases). V was cut by 6 bases and J by 8 bases, with 16 bases left in between. Germline assignment: CDR1 SSHAT and CDR2 FNYEAQ (reference sequence). CDR3 length equals 14 residues. The CDR3 DNA is TGTGCCAGCAGTCCACAGGGCTTACGGGAAAAACTGTTTTTT. Its protein product is CASSPQGLREKLFF.

The chain carries TRBV11-3 and TRBJ2-5, with 10 positions matching TRBD2. The CDR3 covers 16 residues. With V trimmed by 6 bases and J by 5 bases, 12 bases remained unmatched. Per germline, CDR1 SGHNT and CDR2 YENEEA. The CDR3 region is CASSSGTSAGRETQYF. CDR3 in DNA: TGTGCCAGCAGTTCCGGGACTAGCGCCGGGAGGGAGACCCAGTACTTC.

This chain uses TRBV9 with TRBJ1-3; 8 bases agree with TRBD1. This CDR3 region has 16 residues. CDR1 and CDR2 (germline): SGDLS, YYNGEE. Trimming removed 4 bases from V and 4 bases from J; junction bases left unmatched: 10. The CDR3 DNA reads as TGTGCCAGCAGCCCCTCGACAGGGGCACTAGGAAACACCATATATTTT. This gives the protein CASSPSTGALGNTIYF.

The chain is built from TRBV27 and TRBJ2-7; TRBD1 matches 8 bases. Trimming cost V 7 bases and J 5 bases; bases outside gene matches: 10. The germline V gene has CDR1 MNHEY and CDR2 SMNVEV (reference sequence). The CDR3 has 14 residues. The CDR3 DNA reads as TGTGCCAGCAAACTCGGACAGGGTAGGAACGAGCAGTACTTC. Translated, it gives CASKLGQGRNEQYF.

The rearrangement links TRBV5-4 to TRBJ2-7, with 8 bases that match TRBD2. CDR1 and CDR2 (germline): SGHNT, YYREEE (reference sequence). With V trimmed by 2 bases and J by 5 bases, 3 bases remained unmatched. The CDR3 totals 13 residues. This chain's CDR3 is CASSFRGGHEQYF. For the CDR3, the DNA is TGTGCCAGCAGCTTTCGGGGGGGACACGAGCAGTACTTC.

The rearrangement uses TRBV4-1 and TRBJ2-7; TRBD1 aligns across 8 bases. The J segment lost 4 bases and the V segment lost 2 bases, leaving 7 bases of the junction unmatched. The germline V gene has CDR1 MGHRA and CDR2 YSYEKL. This CDR3 spans 15 amino acids. This CDR3 is CASSQPDRGQYEQYF. The CDR3 DNA reads TGCGCCAGCAGCCAACCCGACAGGGGACAATACGAGCAGTACTTC.